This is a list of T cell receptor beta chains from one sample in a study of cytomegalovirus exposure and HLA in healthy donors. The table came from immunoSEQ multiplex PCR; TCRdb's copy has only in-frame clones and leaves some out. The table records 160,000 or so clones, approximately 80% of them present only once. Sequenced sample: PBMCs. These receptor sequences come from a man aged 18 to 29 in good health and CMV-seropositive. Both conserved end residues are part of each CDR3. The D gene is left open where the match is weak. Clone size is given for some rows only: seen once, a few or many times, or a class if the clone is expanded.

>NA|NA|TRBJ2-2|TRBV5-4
TGTGCCAGCAGCTCCCGGGGGGCGGGAGTAGCCGGGGAGCTGTTTTTT
CASSSRGAGVAGELFF
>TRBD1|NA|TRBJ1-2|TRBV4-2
TGTGCCAGCAGCCAAGATGGGACAGTTTATGGCTACACCTTC
CASSQDGTVYGYTF
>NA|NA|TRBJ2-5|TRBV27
TGTGCCAGCAGTTTAAACCGACCTCCCGGGGAGACCCAGTACTTC
CASSLNRPPGETQYF
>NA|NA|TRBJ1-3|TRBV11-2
TGTGCCAGCAGCGGGGGCGGGTACTCTGGAAACACCATATATTTT
CASSGGGYSGNTIYF
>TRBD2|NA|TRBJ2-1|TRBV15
TGTGCCACCAGCACAAAGCGGGGGGGCGGAAATGAGCAGTTCTTC
CATSTKRGGGNEQFF
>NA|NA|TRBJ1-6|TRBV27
TGTGCCAGCAGTTTCGATCGCAGGGGCGGACTTAATTCACCCCTCCACTTT
CASSFDRRGGLNSPLHF
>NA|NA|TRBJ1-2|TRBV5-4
TGTGCCAGCAGCTTGGTAGGGGGGGAGCAGGGCTACACCTTC
CASSLVGGEQGYTF
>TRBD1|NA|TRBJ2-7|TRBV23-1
TGCGCCAGCAGTCAAGTCTACTCCGGGACAGGGTGCCGGGAGCAGTACTTC
CASSQVYSGTGCREQYF
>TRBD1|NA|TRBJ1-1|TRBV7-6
TGTGCCAGCAGCTTAGCGCAGGGGGGGAACACTGAAGCTTTCTTT
CASSLAQGGNTEAFF
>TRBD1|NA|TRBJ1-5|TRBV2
TGTGCCAGCAGGGATGACAGGGGTGGTCAGCCCCAGCATTTT
CASRDDRGGQPQHF
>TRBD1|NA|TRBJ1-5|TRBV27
TGTGCCAGCCGGGACAGGGGGCCATGGACCAATCAGCCCCAGCATTTT
CASRDRGPWTNQPQHF
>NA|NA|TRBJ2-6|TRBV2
TGTGCCAGCAGTGAGAGCTCTGGGGCCAACGTCCTGACTTTC
CASSESSGANVLTF
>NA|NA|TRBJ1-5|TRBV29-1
TGCAGCGTTTTACAGGGTCGGGACCAGCCCCAGCATTTT
CSVLQGRDQPQHF
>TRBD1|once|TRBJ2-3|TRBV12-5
TGTGCTAGTGGTTTGAGGGGGACAGGGGTGTCAGATACGCAGTATTTT
CASGLRGTGVSDTQYF